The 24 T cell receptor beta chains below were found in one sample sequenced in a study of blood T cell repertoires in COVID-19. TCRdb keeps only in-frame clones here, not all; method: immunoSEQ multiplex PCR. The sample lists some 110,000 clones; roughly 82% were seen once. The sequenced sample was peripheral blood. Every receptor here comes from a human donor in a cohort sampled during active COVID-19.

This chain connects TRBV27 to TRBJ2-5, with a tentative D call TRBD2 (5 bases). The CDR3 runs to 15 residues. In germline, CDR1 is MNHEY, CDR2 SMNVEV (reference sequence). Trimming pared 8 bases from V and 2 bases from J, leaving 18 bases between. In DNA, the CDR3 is TGTGCCAGCGGAGGCTCTTTAACCCTACAAGAGACCCAGTACTTC. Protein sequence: CASGGSLTLQETQYF.

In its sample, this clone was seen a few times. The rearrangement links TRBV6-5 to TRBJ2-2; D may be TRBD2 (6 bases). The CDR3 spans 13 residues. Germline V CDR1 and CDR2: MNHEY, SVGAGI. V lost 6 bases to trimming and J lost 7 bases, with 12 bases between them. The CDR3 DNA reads TGTGCCAGCAGCTGGGAGGACGGCGGGGAGCTGTTTTTT. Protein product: CASSWEDGGELFF.

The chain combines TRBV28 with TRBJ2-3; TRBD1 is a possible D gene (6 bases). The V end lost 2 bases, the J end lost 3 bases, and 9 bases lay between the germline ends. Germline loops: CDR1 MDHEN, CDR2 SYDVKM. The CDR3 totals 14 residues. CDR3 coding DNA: TGTGCCAGCAGTTTAGGCCAGGGGACAGATACGCAGTATTTT. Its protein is CASSLGQGTDTQYF.

The CDR3 reads CASSQDAPGLAGVGELFF. The CDR3 DNA reads TGTGCCAGCAGCCAAGATGCCCCCGGACTAGCGGGAGTCGGGGAGCTGTTTTTT. The chain recombines TRBV3-1 (or the pseudogene TRBV3-2) with TRBJ2-2; the match to TRBD2 covers 13 bases. Germline CDR1 LGHDT, CDR2 YNNKEL (reference sequence). J lost 7 bases, V lost 0 bases, and 8 bases had no gene match. The CDR3 is 18 residues long.

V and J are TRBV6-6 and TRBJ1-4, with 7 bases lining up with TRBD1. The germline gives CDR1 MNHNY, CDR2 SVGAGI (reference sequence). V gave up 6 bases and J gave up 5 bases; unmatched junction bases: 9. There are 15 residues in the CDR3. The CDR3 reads CASSRDREGNEKLFF. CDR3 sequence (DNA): TGTGCCAGCAGCCGAGACAGGGAAGGGAATGAAAAACTGTTTTTT.

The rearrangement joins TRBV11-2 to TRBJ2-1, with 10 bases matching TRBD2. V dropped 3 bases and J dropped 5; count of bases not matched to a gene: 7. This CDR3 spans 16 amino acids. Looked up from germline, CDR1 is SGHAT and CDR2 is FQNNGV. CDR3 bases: TGTGCCAGCAGCTTCCACGGGACTAGCGCGGACAATGAGCAGTTCTTC. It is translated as CASSFHGTSADNEQFF.

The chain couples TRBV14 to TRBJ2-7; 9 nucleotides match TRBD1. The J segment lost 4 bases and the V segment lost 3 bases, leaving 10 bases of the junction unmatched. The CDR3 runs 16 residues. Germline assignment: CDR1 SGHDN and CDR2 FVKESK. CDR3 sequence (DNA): TGTGCCAGCAGCCACCAAAAGGACAGGGGAGGATACGAGCAGTACTTC. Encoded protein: CASSHQKDRGGYEQYF.

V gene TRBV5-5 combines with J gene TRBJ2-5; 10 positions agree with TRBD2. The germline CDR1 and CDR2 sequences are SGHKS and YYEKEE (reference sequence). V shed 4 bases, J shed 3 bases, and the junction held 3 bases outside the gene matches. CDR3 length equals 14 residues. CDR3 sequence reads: CASSPLAGEETQYF. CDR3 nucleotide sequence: TGTGCCAGCAGCCCCCTAGCGGGAGAAGAGACCCAGTACTTC. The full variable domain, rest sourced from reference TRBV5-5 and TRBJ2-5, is DAGVTQSPTHLIKTRGQQVTLRCSPISGHKSVSWYQQVLGQGPQFIFQYYEKEERGRGNFPDRFSARQFPNYSSELNVNALLLGDSALYLCASSPLAGEETQYFGPGTRLLVL.

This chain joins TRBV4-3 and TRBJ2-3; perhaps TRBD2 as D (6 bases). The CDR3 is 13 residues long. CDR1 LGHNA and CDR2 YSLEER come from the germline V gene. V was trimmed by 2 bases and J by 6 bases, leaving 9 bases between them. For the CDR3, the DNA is TGCGCCAGCAGCCAACGGAGGGTGGATACGCAGTATTTT. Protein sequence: CASSQRRVDTQYF.

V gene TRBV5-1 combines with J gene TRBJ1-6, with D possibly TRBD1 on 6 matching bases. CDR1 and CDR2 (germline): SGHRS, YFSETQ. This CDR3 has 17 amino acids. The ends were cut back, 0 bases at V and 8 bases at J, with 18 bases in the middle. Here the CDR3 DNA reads TGCGCCAGCAGCTTGGATCACAGGGATGGTTTGCATTCACCCCTCCACTTT. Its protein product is CASSLDHRDGLHSPLHF.

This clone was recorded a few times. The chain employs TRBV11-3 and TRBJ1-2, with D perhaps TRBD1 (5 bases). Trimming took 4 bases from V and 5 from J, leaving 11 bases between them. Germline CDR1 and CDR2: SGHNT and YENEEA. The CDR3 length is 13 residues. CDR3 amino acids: CASSYDAGYGYTF. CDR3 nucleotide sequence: TGTGCCAGCAGCTACGACGCAGGGTATGGCTACACCTTC.

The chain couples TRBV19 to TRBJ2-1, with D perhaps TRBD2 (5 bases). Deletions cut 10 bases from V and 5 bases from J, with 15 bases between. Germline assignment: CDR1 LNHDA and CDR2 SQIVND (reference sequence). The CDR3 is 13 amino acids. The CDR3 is CATWPGSNNEQFF. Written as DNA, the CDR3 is TGTGCCACTTGGCCGGGGTCGAACAATGAGCAGTTCTTC.

CDR3 region: CASGWGRTGGTYEQYF. The CDR3 region has the DNA TGTGCCAGCGGCTGGGGGCGGACAGGGGGAACCTACGAGCAGTACTTC. The V gene is TRBV28, the J gene TRBJ2-7; 10 positions match TRBD1. There are 16 residues in the CDR3. V lost 8 bases to trimming and J lost 2 bases; unmatched junction nucleotides: 12. The germline gives CDR1 MDHEN, CDR2 SYDVKM.

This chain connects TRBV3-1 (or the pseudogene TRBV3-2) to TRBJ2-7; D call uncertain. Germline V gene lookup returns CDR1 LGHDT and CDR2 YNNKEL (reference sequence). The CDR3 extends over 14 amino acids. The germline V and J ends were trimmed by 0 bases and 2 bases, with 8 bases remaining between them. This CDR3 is CASSQEYHTYEQYF. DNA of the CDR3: TGTGCCAGCAGCCAAGAATATCACACCTACGAGCAGTACTTC.

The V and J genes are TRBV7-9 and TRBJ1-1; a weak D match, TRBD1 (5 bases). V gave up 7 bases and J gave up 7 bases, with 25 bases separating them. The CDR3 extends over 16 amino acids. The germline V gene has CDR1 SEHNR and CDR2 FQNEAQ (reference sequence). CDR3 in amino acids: CASTSSTVGGIGEAFF. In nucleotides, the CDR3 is TGTGCCAGCACCTCATCGACCGTTGGGGGGATCGGTGAAGCTTTCTTT. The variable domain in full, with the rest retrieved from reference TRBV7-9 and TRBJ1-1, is DTGVSQNPRHKITKRGQNVTFRCDPISEHNRLYWYRQTLGQGPEFLTYFQNEAQLEKSRLLSDRFSAERPKGSFSTLEIQRTEQGDSAMYLCASTSSTVGGIGEAFFGQGTRLTVV.

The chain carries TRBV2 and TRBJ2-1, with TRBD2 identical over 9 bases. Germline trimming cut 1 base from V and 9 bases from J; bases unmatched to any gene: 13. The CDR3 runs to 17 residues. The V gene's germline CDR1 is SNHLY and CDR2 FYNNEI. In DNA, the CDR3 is TGTGCCAGCAGTGAAGGCAGCCGAGGTAGCGGGAGCGGTGAGCAGTTCTTC. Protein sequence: CASSEGSRGSGSGEQFF.

CDR3 nucleotides: TGTGCCAGCAGCGAGCGTTATCCGAACACCGGGGAGCTGTTTTTT. The encoded protein is CASSERYPNTGELFF. V gene TRBV3-1 (or the pseudogene TRBV3-2) combines with J gene TRBJ2-2; D gene unclear. CDR3 size: 15 residues. The V gene lost 5 bases and the J gene lost 0 bases, with 10 bases spanning the gap. Germline values: CDR1 LGHDT, CDR2 YNNKEL (reference sequence).

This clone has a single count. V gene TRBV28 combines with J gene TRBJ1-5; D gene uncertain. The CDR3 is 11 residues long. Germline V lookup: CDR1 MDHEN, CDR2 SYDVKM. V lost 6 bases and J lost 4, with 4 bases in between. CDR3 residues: CASSQNQPQHF. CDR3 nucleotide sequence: TGTGCCAGCAGCCAAAATCAGCCCCAGCATTTT.

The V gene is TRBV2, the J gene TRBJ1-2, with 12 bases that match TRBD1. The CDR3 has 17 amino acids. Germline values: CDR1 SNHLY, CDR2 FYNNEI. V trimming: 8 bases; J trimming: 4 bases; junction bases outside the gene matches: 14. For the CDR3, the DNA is TGTGCCAGCGGAAAACTGGGACAGGGGGCTGAAGGCTATGGCTACACCTTC. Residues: CASGKLGQGAEGYGYTF.

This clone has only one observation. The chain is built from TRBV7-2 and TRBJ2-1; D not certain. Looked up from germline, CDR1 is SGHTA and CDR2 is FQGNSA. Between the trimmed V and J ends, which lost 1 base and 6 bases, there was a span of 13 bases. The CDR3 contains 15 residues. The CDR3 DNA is TGTGCCAGCAGCTTAGATGCCCTAGGTGTCAATGAGCAGTTCTTC. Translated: CASSLDALGVNEQFF.

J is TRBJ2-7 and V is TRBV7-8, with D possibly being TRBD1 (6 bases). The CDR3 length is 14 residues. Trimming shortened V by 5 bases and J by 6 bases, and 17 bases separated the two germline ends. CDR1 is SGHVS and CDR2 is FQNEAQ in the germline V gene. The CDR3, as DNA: TGTGCCAGCAGCCCGTCTTCCAGGGGACGCGAGCAGTACTTC. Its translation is CASSPSSRGREQYF.

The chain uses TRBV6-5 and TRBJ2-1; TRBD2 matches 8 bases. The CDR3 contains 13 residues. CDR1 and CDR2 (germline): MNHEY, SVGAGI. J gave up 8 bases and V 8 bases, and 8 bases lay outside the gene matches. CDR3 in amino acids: CASSWTSKDEQFF. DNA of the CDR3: TGTGCCAGCTCATGGACTAGCAAGGATGAGCAGTTCTTC.

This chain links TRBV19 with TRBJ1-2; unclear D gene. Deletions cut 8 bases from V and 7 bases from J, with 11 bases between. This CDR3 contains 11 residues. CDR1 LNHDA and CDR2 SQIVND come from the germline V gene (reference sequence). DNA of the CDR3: TGTGCCAGTCTTCGGGGTATTGGCTACACCTTC. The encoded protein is CASLRGIGYTF.

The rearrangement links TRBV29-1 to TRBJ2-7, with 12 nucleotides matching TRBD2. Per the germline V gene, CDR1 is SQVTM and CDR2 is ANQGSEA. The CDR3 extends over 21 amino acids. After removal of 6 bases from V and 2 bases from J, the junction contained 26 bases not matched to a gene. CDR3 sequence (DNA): TGCAGCGTCGCGGTTGAAGAGAGGGCTAGCGGGAGGGCCAGGCCCCCCTACGAGCAGTACTTC. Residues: CSVAVEERASGRARPPYEQYF.